The present T cell receptor (beta chain) was sequenced within a study of metastatic and nonmetastatic thyroid tumors. Whole-study results and caveats: In both blood and tumor samples, TCR beta diversity was reported significantly higher for malignant than benign nodules.

Authors' processing steps: A distant-metastasis classifier for papillary thyroid cancer was built using CDR3 differences across clinicopathological groups. TCRdb reanalyzed the PCR reads via MiXCR. The V and J calls shown here were made by TCRdb, not taken from the authors' results. The sample contains about 48,000 clones, over 20% of which appear only once. In regard to this clone: Its antigen is not known. One end of the junction is discordant with germline, which a read error may explain.

The CDR3 is made up of 18 amino acids. Germline CDR1 MNHEY, CDR2 SVGEGT. Nobody among the patients had been given any treatment before thyroid surgery. Input material: blood. This sequence originates from a male donor with papillary thyroid cancer or a benign thyroid nodule (not recorded which). Some clones in this sample may be carry-over from other donors' samples. The chain couples TRBV6-2 or TRBV6-3 to TRBJ2-1, with TRBD2 matching 8 bases. DNA for the CDR3: TGTGCCATCAGTCCCTCGGGACTAGTCCTGATAGGTTACAATGAGCAGCTCTTC. Translation gives CAISPSGLVLIGYNEQLF.